This record concerns one TCR beta chain sequence. The CDR3 covers 16 residues. V was cut by 3 bases and J by 10 bases, with 24 bases left in between. Germline CDR1 and CDR2: SEHNR and FQNEAQ (reference sequence). Sequencing used immunoSEQ multiplex PCR; TCRdb keeps in-frame clones, though not all of them. The sample has roughly 150,000 clones; approximately 90% are singletons. The data derive from a study of cytomegalovirus exposure and HLA in healthy donors. Sequences were obtained from PBMCs. The TCR comes from a man in his late teens or twenties in good health and CMV-seronegative. V gene TRBV7-9 combines with J gene TRBJ1-1, with D unresolved. The CDR3 DNA follows: TGTGCCAGCAGCTTGATCTCTCAGAGGGCGGGCCATTTAGCTTTCTTT. It translates to CASSLISQRAGHLAFF.